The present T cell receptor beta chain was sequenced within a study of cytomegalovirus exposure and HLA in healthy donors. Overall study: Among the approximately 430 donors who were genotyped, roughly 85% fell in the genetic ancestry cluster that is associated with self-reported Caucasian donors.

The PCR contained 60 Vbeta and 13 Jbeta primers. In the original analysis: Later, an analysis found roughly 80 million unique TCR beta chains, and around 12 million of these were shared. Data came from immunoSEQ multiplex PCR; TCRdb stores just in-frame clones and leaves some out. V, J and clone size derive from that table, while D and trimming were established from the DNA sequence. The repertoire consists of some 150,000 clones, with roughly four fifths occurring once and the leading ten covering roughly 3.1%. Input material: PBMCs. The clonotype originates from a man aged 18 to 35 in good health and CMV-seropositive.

DNA for the CDR3: TGTGCCAGCACCTCACAGGGGGCTACTGAAGCTTTCTTT. It specifies CASTSQGATEAFF. This sequence joins TRBV6-5 and TRBJ1-1; 9 bases map to TRBD1. Germline-derived CDR1 and CDR2 are MNHEY and SVGAGI. V was pared by 7 bases and J by 5 bases, with 5 bases of the junction left unmatched. The CDR3 is 13 amino acids.